This T cell receptor beta chain was retrieved from a study of shared clonotypes between healthy human individuals. Germline assignment: CDR1 MNHNS and CDR2 SASEGT. CDR3 length: 17 residues. The J segment lost 3 bases and the V segment lost 4 bases, leaving 6 bases of the junction unmatched. For every subset, genomic DNA was evenly distributed across several immunoSEQ plates. The repertoire was sequenced with immunoSEQ multiplex PCR; TCRdb's copy has only in-frame clones and lacks some. The table has some 1 million clones, around 74% seen once. General study results and limits: Sampling covered nothing but blood. Tissue TCR repertoires likely differ from those found in blood.

Remarks on this clone: What it binds is not known.

The sample consisted of memory CD4+ T cells sorted from blood. Regarding subset: CD45RA-negative fraction. The receptor's source is a man younger than 35 in good health. The chain employs TRBV6-1 and TRBJ2-2; the match to TRBD1 covers 12 bases. In DNA form, the CDR3 reads TGTGCCAGCAGTGCGGGACAGGGGGCGCGGGACACCGGGGAGCTGTTTTTT. Translated, it gives CASSAGQGARDTGELFF.